The clone carrying this T cell receptor (beta chain) was counted between two and nine times. No antigen is known for it. This specimen comes from a study of molecular identifiers for immune sequencing clone quantification. TCRdb re-called the PCR reads through MiXCR, storing one row per CDR3 protein. The sample consists of about half a million distinct CDR3 sequences, 20% to 25% of them appearing once. Study-wide findings and caveats: In naive cells, clones above 20 RNA copies held under 1% of molecules, whereas in effector cells they held over 99%. A single cell's spiked Jurkat TCR RNA was reportedly detectable among more than 950,000 naive cells.

Sequencing was done on a sample of naive CD8+ T cells from blood, with Jurkat cell RNA spiked in. Subset here: FACS-sorted CD8+CD4-CCR7+CD45RA+ naive T cells. The receptor was derived from a human donor in good health. Some libraries in this study had Jurkat cell RNA spiked in.

The CDR3 nucleotides are TGTGCCAGTACCGCTTCCGTGGGCAATGGCTACACCTTC. Its protein product is CASTASVGNGYTF. This chain links TRBV19 with TRBJ1-2; D not certain. The V end lost 7 bases, the J end lost 6 bases, and 15 bases lay between the germline ends. This CDR3 has 13 amino acids. Germline CDR1 and CDR2: LNHDA and SQIVND (reference sequence). The full variable domain, with the rest looked up from reference TRBV19 and TRBJ1-2, is DGGITQSPKYLFRKEGQNVTLSCEQNLNHDAMYWYRQDPGQGLRLIYYSQIVNDFQKGDIAEGYSVSREKKESFPLTVTSAQKNPTAFYLCASTASVGNGYTFGSGTRLTVV.